The following is a T cell receptor beta chain sequence with its context. Drawing of blood for sampling happened at baseline, at cycle 4 day 1, and at cycle 7 day 1. The data were obtained in a study of OX40 agonist ivuxolimab in advanced cancers. For the study at large: In this trial design, patients received ivuxolimab intravenously at 0.01 to 10 mg/kg every 2 weeks. Patients with prior anti-PD-1, anti-PD-L1 or anti-CTLA-4 therapy were eligible; about 40% had some.

Repertoires were generated with immunoSEQ multiplex PCR, while TCRdb's copy carries only in-frame clones and drops some. The sample comprises some 91,000 clones, about 87% of which are singletons, and roughly 4% rests with the top ten. Germline-derived CDR1 and CDR2 are SGHTA and FQGNSA. The CDR3 contains 14 residues. Trimming took 5 bases from V and 8 from J, leaving 18 bases between them. The source material was CD4+ or CD8+ T cells sorted from blood, sampled in a trial of the OX40 agonist ivuxolimab. J is TRBJ1-2 and V is TRBV7-2; D possibly corresponds to TRBD1 (5 bases). This clonotype was obtained from an adult with an advanced solid tumor such as melanoma, head and neck, liver or kidney cancer. CDR3 nucleotide sequence: TGTGCCAGCAGCGTACGGGGGAGGGGAAGGGGCTACACCTTC. Translation gives CASSVRGRGRGYTF.